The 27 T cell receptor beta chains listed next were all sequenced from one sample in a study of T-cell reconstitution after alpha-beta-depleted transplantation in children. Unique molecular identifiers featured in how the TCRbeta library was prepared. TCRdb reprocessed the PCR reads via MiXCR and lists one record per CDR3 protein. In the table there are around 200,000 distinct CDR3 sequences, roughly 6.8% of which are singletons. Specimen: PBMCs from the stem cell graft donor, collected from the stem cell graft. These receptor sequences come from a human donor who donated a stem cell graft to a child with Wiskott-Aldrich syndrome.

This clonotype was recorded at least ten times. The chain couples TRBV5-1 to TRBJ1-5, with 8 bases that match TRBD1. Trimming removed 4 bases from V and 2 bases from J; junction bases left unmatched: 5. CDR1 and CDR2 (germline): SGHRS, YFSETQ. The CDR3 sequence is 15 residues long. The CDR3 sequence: CASSAGGAGNQPQHF. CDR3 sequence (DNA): TGCGCCAGCAGCGCAGGGGGCGCAGGCAATCAGCCCCAGCATTTT.

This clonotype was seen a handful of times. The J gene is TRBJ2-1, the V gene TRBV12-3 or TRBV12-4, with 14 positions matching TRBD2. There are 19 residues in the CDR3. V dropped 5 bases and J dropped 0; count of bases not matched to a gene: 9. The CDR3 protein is CASSHPGLAGAPSYNEQFF. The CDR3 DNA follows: TGTGCCAGCAGTCATCCGGGACTAGCGGGAGCTCCCTCCTACAATGAGCAGTTCTTC.

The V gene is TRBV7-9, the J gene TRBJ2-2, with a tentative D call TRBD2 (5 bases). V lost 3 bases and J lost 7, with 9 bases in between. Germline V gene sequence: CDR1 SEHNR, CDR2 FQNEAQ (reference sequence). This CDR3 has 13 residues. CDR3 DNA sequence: TGTGCCAGCAGCTTGGACTGGGGCGGGGAGCTGTTTTTT. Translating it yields CASSLDWGGELFF.

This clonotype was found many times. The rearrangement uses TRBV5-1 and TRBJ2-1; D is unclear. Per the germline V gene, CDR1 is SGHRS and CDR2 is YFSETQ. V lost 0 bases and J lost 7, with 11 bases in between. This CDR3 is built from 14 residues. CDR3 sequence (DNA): TGCGCCAGCAGCTTGGGGTTCTCAAGAAATGAGCAGTTCTTC. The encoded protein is CASSLGFSRNEQFF.

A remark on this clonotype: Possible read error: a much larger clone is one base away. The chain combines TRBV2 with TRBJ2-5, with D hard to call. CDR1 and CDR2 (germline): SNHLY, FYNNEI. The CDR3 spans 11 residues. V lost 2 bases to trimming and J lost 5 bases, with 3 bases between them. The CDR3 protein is CASSERETQYF. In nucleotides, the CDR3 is TGTGCCAGCAGTGAACGGGAGACCCAGTACTTC.

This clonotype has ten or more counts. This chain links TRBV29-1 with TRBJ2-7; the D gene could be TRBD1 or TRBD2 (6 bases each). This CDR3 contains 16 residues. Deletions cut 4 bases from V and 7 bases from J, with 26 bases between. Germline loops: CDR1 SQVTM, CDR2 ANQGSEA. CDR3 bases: TGCAGCGTTGCCCTCCATGGGGGGCTAGGGCGGAGGGAGCAGTACTTC. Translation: CSVALHGGLGRREQYF.

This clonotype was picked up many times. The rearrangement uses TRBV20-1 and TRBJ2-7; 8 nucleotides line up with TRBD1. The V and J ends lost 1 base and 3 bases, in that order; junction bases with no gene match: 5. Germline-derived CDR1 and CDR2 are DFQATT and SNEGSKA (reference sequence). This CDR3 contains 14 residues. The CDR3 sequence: CSARGSRGLYEQYF. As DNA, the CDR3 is TGCAGTGCTAGAGGTAGCAGGGGGCTCTACGAGCAGTACTTC.

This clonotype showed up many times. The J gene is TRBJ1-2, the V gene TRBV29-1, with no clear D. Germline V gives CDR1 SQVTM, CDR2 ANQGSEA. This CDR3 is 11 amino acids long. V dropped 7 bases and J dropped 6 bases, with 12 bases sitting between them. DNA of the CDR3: TGCAGCGCCCCGTCGGGTCATGGCTACACCTTC. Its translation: CSAPSGHGYTF.

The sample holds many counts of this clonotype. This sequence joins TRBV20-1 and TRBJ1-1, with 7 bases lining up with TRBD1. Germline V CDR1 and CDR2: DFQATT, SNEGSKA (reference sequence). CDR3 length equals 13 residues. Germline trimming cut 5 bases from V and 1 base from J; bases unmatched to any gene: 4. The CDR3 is CSADRAGNTEAFF. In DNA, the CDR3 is TGCAGTGCTGACAGGGCTGGGAACACTGAAGCTTTCTTT.

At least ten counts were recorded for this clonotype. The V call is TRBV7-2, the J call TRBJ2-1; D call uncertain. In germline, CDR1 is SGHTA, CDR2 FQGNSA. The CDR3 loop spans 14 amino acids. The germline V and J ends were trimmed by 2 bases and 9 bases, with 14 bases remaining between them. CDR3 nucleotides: TGTGCCAGCAGCTTACTTTCTGTACTGGGTGAGCAGTTCTTC. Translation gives CASSLLSVLGEQFF.

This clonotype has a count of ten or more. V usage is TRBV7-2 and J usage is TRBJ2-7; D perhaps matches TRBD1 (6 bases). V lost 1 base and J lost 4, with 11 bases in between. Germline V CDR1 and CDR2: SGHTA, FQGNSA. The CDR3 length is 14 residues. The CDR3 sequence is CASSLGQALYEQYF. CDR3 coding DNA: TGTGCCAGCAGCTTAGGACAGGCGCTGTACGAGCAGTACTTC.

In DNA form, the CDR3 reads TGTGCCAGCAGTCCCCGGAATTCCCGTAATCAGCCCCAGCATTTT. Its protein is CASSPRNSRNQPQHF. The rearrangement uses TRBV28 and TRBJ1-5; D call uncertain. Germline CDR1 reads MDHEN; CDR2 reads SYDVKM. V lost 5 bases and J 4 bases, leaving 15 bases between the germline ends. This CDR3 has 15 residues.

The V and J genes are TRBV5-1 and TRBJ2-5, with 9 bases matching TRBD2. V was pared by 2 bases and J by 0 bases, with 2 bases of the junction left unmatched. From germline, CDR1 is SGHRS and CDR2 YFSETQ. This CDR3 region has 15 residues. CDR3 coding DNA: TGCGCCAGCAGCTTTAGCGGGAGCTACCAAGAGACCCAGTACTTC. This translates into CASSFSGSYQETQYF.

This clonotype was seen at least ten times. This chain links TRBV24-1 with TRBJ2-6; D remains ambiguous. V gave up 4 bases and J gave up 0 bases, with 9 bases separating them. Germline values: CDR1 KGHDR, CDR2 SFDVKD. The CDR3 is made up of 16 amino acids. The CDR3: CATSDAYSSGANVLTF. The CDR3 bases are TGTGCCACCAGTGACGCGTATAGCTCTGGGGCCAACGTCCTGACTTTC.

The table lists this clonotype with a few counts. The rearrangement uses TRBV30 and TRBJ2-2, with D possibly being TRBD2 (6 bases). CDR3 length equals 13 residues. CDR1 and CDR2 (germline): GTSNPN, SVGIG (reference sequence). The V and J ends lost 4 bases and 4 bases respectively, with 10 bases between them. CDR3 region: CAWMWRGTGELFF. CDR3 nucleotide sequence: TGTGCCTGGATGTGGAGGGGCACCGGGGAGCTGTTTTTT.

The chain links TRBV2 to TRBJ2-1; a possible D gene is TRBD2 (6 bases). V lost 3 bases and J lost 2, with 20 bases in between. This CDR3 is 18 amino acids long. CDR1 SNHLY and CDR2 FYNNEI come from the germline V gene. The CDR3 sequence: CASSDAPGTLGAYNEQFF. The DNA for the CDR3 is TGTGCCAGCAGTGATGCCCCTGGGACTCTCGGGGCCTACAATGAGCAGTTCTTC.

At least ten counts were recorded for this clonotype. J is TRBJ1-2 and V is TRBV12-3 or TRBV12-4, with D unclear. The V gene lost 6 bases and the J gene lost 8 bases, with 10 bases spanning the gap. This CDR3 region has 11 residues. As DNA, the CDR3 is TGTGCCAGCAGCACCAGTGGAGGCTACACCTTC. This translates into CASSTSGGYTF.

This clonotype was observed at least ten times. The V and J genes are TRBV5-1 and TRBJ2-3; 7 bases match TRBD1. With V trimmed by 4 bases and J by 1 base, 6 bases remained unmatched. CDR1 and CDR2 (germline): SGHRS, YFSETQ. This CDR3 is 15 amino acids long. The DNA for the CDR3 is TGCGCCAGCAGCGTGACAGGGCCCGGCACAGATACGCAGTATTTT. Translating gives CASSVTGPGTDTQYF.

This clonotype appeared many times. The CDR3 sequence is CSARDRGTGGTEAFF. CDR3 nucleotides: TGCAGTGCTAGAGATCGAGGGACAGGGGGCACTGAAGCTTTCTTT. The chain uses TRBV20-1 and TRBJ1-1; the match to TRBD1 covers 11 bases. Germline CDR1 is DFQATT and CDR2 is SNEGSKA (reference sequence). The CDR3 extends over 15 amino acids. The J segment lost 4 bases and the V segment lost 0 bases, leaving 4 bases of the junction unmatched.

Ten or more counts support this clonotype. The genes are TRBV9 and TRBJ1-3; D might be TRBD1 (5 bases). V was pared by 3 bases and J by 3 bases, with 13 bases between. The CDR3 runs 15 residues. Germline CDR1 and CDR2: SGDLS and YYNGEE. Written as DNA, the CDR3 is TGTGCCAGCAGCGCGACCGGGACTGGTGGAAACACCATATATTTT. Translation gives CASSATGTGGNTIYF.

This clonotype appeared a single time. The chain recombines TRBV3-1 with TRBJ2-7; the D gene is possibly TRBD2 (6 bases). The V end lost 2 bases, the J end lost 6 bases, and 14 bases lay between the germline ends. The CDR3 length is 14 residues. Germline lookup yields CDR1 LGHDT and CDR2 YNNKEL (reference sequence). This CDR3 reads CASSQPGRSGEQYF. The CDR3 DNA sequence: TGTGCCAGCAGCCAACCGGGACGTAGCGGCGAGCAGTACTTC.

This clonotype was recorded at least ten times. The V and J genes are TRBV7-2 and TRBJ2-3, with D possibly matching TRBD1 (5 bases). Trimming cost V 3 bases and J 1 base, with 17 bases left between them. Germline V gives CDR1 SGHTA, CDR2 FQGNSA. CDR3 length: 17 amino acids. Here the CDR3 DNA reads TGTGCCAGCAGCTTCATGTCAGGGATAACCCGCACAGATACGCAGTATTTT. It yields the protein CASSFMSGITRTDTQYF.

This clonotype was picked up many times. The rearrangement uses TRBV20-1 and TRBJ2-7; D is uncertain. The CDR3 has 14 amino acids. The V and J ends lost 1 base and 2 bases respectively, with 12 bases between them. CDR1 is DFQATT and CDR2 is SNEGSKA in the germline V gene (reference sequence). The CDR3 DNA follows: TGCAGTGCTAGAGGCTTGGACGGACCCTACGAGCAGTACTTC. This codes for CSARGLDGPYEQYF.

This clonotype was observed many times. The CDR3 DNA sequence: TGTGCCAGCACCCAACGGGGGGGCGAGGCAAACATTCAGTACTTC. Protein product: CASTQRGGEANIQYF. The J gene is TRBJ2-4, the V gene TRBV12-3 or TRBV12-4, with 8 bases fitting TRBD2. The ends lost 7 bases at V and 6 bases at J; junction bases unmatched: 11. The CDR3 runs 15 residues.

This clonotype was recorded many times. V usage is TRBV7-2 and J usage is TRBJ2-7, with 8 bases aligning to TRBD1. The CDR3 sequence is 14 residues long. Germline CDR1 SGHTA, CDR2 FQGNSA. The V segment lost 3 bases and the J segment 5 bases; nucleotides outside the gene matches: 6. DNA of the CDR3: TGTGCCAGCAGCTTCGTTCAGGGGGCGAACGAGCAGTACTTC. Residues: CASSFVQGANEQYF.

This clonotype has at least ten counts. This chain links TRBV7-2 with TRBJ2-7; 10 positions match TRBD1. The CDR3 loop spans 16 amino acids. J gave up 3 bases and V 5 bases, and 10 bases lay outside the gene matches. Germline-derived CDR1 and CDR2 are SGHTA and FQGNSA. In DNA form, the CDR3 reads TGTGCCAGCAGCGGCTTTCGGGACAGGGGAAGCTACGAGCAGTACTTC. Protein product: CASSGFRDRGSYEQYF. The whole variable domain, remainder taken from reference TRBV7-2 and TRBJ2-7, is GAGVSQSPSNKVTEKGKDVELRCDPISGHTALYWYRQSLGQGLEFLIYFQGNSAPDKSGLPSDRFSAERTGGSVSTLTIQRTQQEDSAVYLCASSGFRDRGSYEQYFGPGTRLTVT.

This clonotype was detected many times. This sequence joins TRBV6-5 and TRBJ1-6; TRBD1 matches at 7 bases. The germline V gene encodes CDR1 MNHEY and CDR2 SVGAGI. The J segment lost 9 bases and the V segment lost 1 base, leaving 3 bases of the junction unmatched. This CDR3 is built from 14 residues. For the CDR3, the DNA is TGTGCCAGCAGTTACTACAGGGGACGTTCACCCCTCCACTTT. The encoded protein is CASSYYRGRSPLHF.